Following are 30 T cell receptor beta chains from one sample sequenced in a study. MiXCR, applied by TCRdb to the RT-PCR reads, yields one record per CDR3 protein. Seen here are about 680,000 distinct CDR3 sequences, 13% to 15% observed once, and the top ten hold roughly 3.6%. The specimen sequenced was memory CD4+ T cells from blood. The receptors originated from a female donor in good health, serving as a healthy control.

This clonotype was seen repeatedly, ten times or more. The chain uses TRBV6-5 and TRBJ2-3; TRBD1 matches 8 bases. Germline loops: CDR1 MNHEY, CDR2 SVGAGI. CDR3 length: 16 amino acids. V was clipped by 2 bases and J by 2 bases; unmatched bases: 6. DNA of the CDR3: TGTGCCAGCAGTTACCGACAGGGGCCTAACACAGATACGCAGTATTTT. Its translation is CASSYRQGPNTDTQYF.

This clonotype was observed many times. The V call is TRBV29-1, the J call TRBJ2-7; a possible D gene is TRBD2 (5 bases). Deletions cut 6 bases from V and 0 bases from J, with 15 bases between. The CDR3 has 14 amino acids. Germline CDR1 is SQVTM and CDR2 is ANQGSEA. For the CDR3, the DNA is TGCAGCGTGAGTGGGCTAGCCAACTCCTACGAGCAGTACTTC. Protein product: CSVSGLANSYEQYF.

Remarks on this clonotype: Possible read error: a much larger clone is one base away. The chain uses TRBV20-1 and TRBJ2-7, with TRBD2 matching over 11 bases. The CDR3 loop spans 15 amino acids. The germline V gene has CDR1 DFQATT and CDR2 SNEGSKA (reference sequence). The CDR3 protein is CNASPTVAGGDEQYF. CDR3 in DNA: TGCAATGCTAGTCCTACCGTAGCGGGAGGGGACGAGCAGTACTTC.

Turning to this clonotype: An end of the junction differs from the germline gene, which may be a read error. The chain uses TRBV4-3 and TRBJ2-2; maybe TRBD1 (5 bases). The CDR3 is made up of 17 amino acids. Germline assignment: CDR1 LGHNA and CDR2 YSLEER. CDR3 protein: CASSQGAQDGNTGELFF. The CDR3 DNA is TGCGCCAGCAGTCAAGGGGCGCAGGATGGGAACACCGGGGAGCTGTTTTTT.

The genes are TRBV29-1 and TRBJ2-1; TRBD2 matches at 13 bases. V was pared by 2 bases and J by 4 bases, with 5 bases of the junction left unmatched. Germline loops: CDR1 SQVTM, CDR2 ANQGSEA. The CDR3 contains 16 residues. In DNA, the CDR3 is TGCAGCGTTGAACCGGGGACTAGCGGGACTTACAATGAGCAGTTCTTC. The encoded protein is CSVEPGTSGTYNEQFF.

The CDR3 reads CASSQDRGRVGEQYF. The DNA for the CDR3 is TGTGCCAGCAGCCAAGATAGAGGCCGCGTCGGGGAGCAGTACTTC. This chain links TRBV3-1 with TRBJ2-7; D remains ambiguous. Trimming stripped 0 bases from V and 7 bases from J, with 16 bases between. The CDR3 runs 15 residues. Germline CDR1 is LGHDT and CDR2 is YNNKEL (reference sequence).

V and J are TRBV7-2 and TRBJ2-1, with D perhaps TRBD2 (5 bases). The CDR3 is 15 residues long. Trimming shortened V by 0 bases and J by 4 bases, and 10 bases separated the two germline ends. Germline V gives CDR1 SGHTA, CDR2 FQGNSA. CDR3 region: CASSLAPAEYNEQFF. CDR3 nucleotide sequence: TGTGCCAGCAGCTTAGCCCCAGCGGAATACAATGAGCAGTTCTTC.

The DNA for the CDR3 is TGTGCCAGCAGCTTCCAGGGGATTGTTGAAGCTTTCTTT. Translation gives CASSFQGIVEAFF. J is TRBJ1-1 and V is TRBV7-3; possible D gene TRBD1, 6 bases. The ends were cut back, 3 bases at V and 7 bases at J, with 12 bases in the middle. The V gene's germline CDR1 is SGHTA and CDR2 FQGTGA. The CDR3 consists of 13 residues. The full variable domain, rest sourced from reference TRBV7-3 and TRBJ1-1, is GAGVSQTPSNKVTEKGKYVELRCDPISGHTALYWYRQSLGQGPEFLIYFQGTGAADDSGLPNDRFFAVRPEGSVSTLKIQRTERGDSAVYLCASSFQGIVEAFFGQGTRLTVV.

The sample holds many counts of this clonotype. The V gene is TRBV7-2, the J gene TRBJ2-1, with D unresolved. Per the germline V gene, CDR1 is SGHTA and CDR2 is FQGNSA. Trimming shortened V by 5 bases and J by 7 bases, and 18 bases separated the two germline ends. This CDR3 has 15 amino acids. CDR3 residues: CASSLYGFTSNEQFF. The CDR3 DNA reads as TGTGCCAGCAGCCTATACGGCTTTACTTCAAATGAGCAGTTCTTC.

This clonotype has a count of ten or more. This rearrangement joins TRBV20-1 to TRBJ2-1; D not certain. The length of the CDR3 is 15 residues. V lost 3 bases to trimming and J lost 0 bases, with 12 bases between them. The germline CDR1 and CDR2 sequences are DFQATT and SNEGSKA (reference sequence). CDR3 loop: CSASSAPTSYNEQFF. The CDR3 nucleotides read TGCAGTGCTAGTTCAGCCCCGACCTCCTACAATGAGCAGTTCTTC.

The chain has TRBV2 and TRBJ2-1, with 9 bases lining up with TRBD2. The germline V gene has CDR1 SNHLY and CDR2 FYNNEI. This CDR3 region has 12 residues. With V trimmed by 8 bases and J by 9 bases, 5 bases remained unmatched. The CDR3 loop reads CASGLARGEQFF. CDR3 bases: TGTGCCAGCGGACTAGCGAGAGGTGAGCAGTTCTTC.

This clonotype was seen repeatedly, ten times or more. The CDR3 DNA reads TGCGCCAGCAGGAACCCGGGACAGGCCTGGGGTGAGCAGTTCTTC. Translation: CASRNPGQAWGEQFF. V usage is TRBV10-1 and J usage is TRBJ2-1, with 8 bases aligning to TRBD1. The CDR3 contains 15 residues. The ends lost 6 bases at V and 9 bases at J; junction bases unmatched: 13. The germline gives CDR1 WNHNN, CDR2 SYGVQD (reference sequence).

The chain is built from TRBV5-1 and TRBJ2-2; D is perhaps TRBD2 (5 bases). Per the germline V gene, CDR1 is SGHRS and CDR2 is YFSETQ. The CDR3 extends over 14 amino acids. V was shortened by 2 bases and J by 7 bases, with 12 bases between the two germline ends. The DNA of the CDR3 is TGCGCCAGCAGCTTATCCGGGAACGGCGGGGAGCTGTTTTTT. Its translation is CASSLSGNGGELFF.

Only a few counts were recorded for this clonotype. The genes are TRBV24-1 and TRBJ2-3; D ambiguous. Germline CDR1 and CDR2: KGHDR and SFDVKD. The V gene lost 4 bases and the J gene lost 7 bases, with 5 bases spanning the gap. There are 11 residues in the CDR3. The CDR3: CATSDSYTQYF. The CDR3 DNA follows: TGTGCCACCAGTGACTCGTATACGCAGTATTTT.

The sample holds a few counts of this clonotype. The genes are TRBV27 and TRBJ1-5; 9 bases fit TRBD1. Trimming cost V 6 bases and J 5 bases; bases outside gene matches: 8. In germline, CDR1 is MNHEY, CDR2 SMNVEV (reference sequence). There are 15 residues in the CDR3. The CDR3 spells CASRRWRDRDQPQHF. The CDR3 DNA is TGTGCCAGCAGACGTTGGCGGGACAGGGATCAGCCCCAGCATTTT.

There are many counts of this clonotype. The chain recombines TRBV6-5 with TRBJ2-7; D ambiguous. The V end lost 6 bases, the J end lost 4 bases, and 10 bases lay between the germline ends. There are 12 residues in the CDR3. CDR1 MNHEY and CDR2 SVGAGI come from the germline V gene. CDR3 amino acids: CASREPPYEQYF. For the CDR3, the DNA is TGTGCCAGCAGGGAACCACCATACGAGCAGTACTTC.

V is TRBV28 and J is TRBJ1-5, with D hard to call. Deletions cut 3 bases from V and 6 bases from J, with 9 bases between. Germline V gene sequence: CDR1 MDHEN, CDR2 SYDVKM. The CDR3 totals 13 residues. CDR3 region: CASSLVNGQPQHF. For the CDR3, the DNA is TGTGCCAGCAGTTTGGTGAATGGTCAGCCCCAGCATTTT. Combining the CDR3 with reference TRBV28 and TRBJ1-5 gives the whole variable domain DVKVTQSSRYLVKRTGEKVFLECVQDMDHENMFWYRQDPGLGLRLIYFSYDVKMKEKGDIPEGYSVSREKKERFSLILESASTNQTSMYLCASSLVNGQPQHFGDGTRLSIL.

This clonotype was seen a handful of times. The chain is built from TRBV11-2 and TRBJ2-1; perhaps TRBD2 as D (6 bases). This CDR3 spans 18 amino acids. Trimming took off 2 bases at V and 0 bases at J, with 17 bases between the two ends. Germline lookup yields CDR1 SGHAT and CDR2 FQNNGV. CDR3 nucleotides: TGTGCCAGCAGCTTATTCATCAGCGGAGGGAGCTCCTACAATGAGCAGTTCTTC. This codes for CASSLFISGGSSYNEQFF.

The chain couples TRBV20-1 to TRBJ2-1; D gene unclear. V was trimmed by 3 bases and J by 0 bases, leaving 3 bases between them. CDR1 and CDR2 from the germline V gene are DFQATT and SNEGSKA (reference sequence). The CDR3 has 12 residues. The CDR3 DNA is TGCAGTGCTAGTTACTCCTACAATGAGCAGTTCTTC. Translated: CSASYSYNEQFF.

This clonotype was counted many times. V and J are TRBV6-2 or TRBV6-3 and TRBJ2-3; D is possibly TRBD2 (7 bases). Germline CDR1 reads MNHEY; CDR2 reads SVGEGT. V was cut by 6 bases and J by 5 bases, with 21 bases left in between. The CDR3 spans 16 residues. CDR3 bases: TGTGCCAGCAGCCCTGGTTGGGGGGGGCCGGAAGATACGCAGTATTTT. Translating gives CASSPGWGGPEDTQYF.

The CDR3 sequence is CASSLWDTSSGNTIYF. DNA for the CDR3: TGCGCCAGCAGCTTGTGGGACACCAGCTCTGGAAACACCATATATTTT. The V and J genes are TRBV5-1 and TRBJ1-3; D is perhaps TRBD1 (6 bases). Germline lookup yields CDR1 SGHRS and CDR2 YFSETQ. This CDR3 region has 16 residues. V lost 1 base and J 0 bases, leaving 11 bases between the germline ends.

The table lists this clonotype with a few counts. This rearrangement joins TRBV5-1 to TRBJ2-2; D gene unclear. Germline-derived CDR1 and CDR2 are SGHRS and YFSETQ. V lost 1 base and J lost 1, with 11 bases in between. The CDR3 extends over 16 amino acids. CDR3 protein: CASSLKVVGNTGELFF. The CDR3, as DNA: TGCGCCAGCAGCTTGAAGGTGGTAGGGAACACCGGGGAGCTGTTTTTT. Together with reference TRBV5-1 and TRBJ2-2, the CDR3 gives the full variable domain: KAGVTQTPRYLIKTRGQQVTLSCSPISGHRSVSWYQQTPGQGLQFLFEYFSETQRNKGNFPGRFSGRQFSNSRSEMNVSTLELGDSALYLCASSLKVVGNTGELFFGEGSRLTVL.

The rearrangement joins TRBV4-3 to TRBJ1-5, with 9 bases aligning to TRBD1. V trimming: 5 bases; J trimming: 5 bases; junction bases outside the gene matches: 7. Germline values: CDR1 LGHNA, CDR2 YSLEER. The CDR3 contains 15 residues. The CDR3: CASSRLQGADQPQHF. As DNA, the CDR3 is TGCGCCAGCAGCAGATTACAGGGGGCCGATCAGCCCCAGCATTTT.

The chain links TRBV20-1 to TRBJ2-5; TRBD2 aligns across 8 bases. Looked up from germline, CDR1 is DFQATT and CDR2 is SNEGSKA (reference sequence). With V trimmed by 6 bases and J by 4 bases, 13 bases remained unmatched. CDR3 length: 15 amino acids. In DNA, the CDR3 is TGCAGTGCACTACGACTGACGGGAGGGGGAGAGACCCAGTACTTC. Translating it yields CSALRLTGGGETQYF.

This clonotype was recorded many times. This chain's CDR3 is CSARDTQYF. In nucleotides, the CDR3 is TGCAGTGCTAGAGATACGCAGTATTTT. The V gene is TRBV20-1, the J gene TRBJ2-3; D is ambiguous. This CDR3 contains 9 residues. CDR1 and CDR2 from the germline V gene are DFQATT and SNEGSKA (reference sequence). Trimming shortened V by 0 bases and J by 8 bases, and 0 bases separated the two germline ends.

This clonotype was detected only a few times. V usage is TRBV4-3 and J usage is TRBJ2-3; 7 bases line up with TRBD2. Germline V gene sequence: CDR1 LGHNA, CDR2 YSLEER. V dropped 0 bases and J dropped 10; count of bases not matched to a gene: 4. The CDR3 spans 13 residues. CDR3 bases: TGCGCCAGCAGCCAAGATGTCGCGGGGGCGCAGTATTTT. Its protein product is CASSQDVAGAQYF.

The genes are TRBV20-1 and TRBJ1-2, with D possibly being TRBD1 (6 bases). This CDR3 has 14 amino acids. Trimming cost V 5 bases and J 2 bases, with 15 bases left between them. Looked up from germline, CDR1 is DFQATT and CDR2 is SNEGSKA (reference sequence). CDR3 amino acids: CSAPGVSRNYGYTF. DNA of the CDR3: TGCAGTGCTCCAGGGGTATCGAGGAACTATGGCTACACCTTC.

The genes are TRBV5-1 and TRBJ1-3; 8 bases line up with TRBD1. The trim removed 4 bases at V and 0 bases at J, leaving 6 bases unmatched. From germline, CDR1 is SGHRS and CDR2 YFSETQ. This CDR3 is 16 amino acids long. CDR3: CASSERTGSSGNTIYF. The CDR3 bases are TGCGCCAGCAGCGAAAGGACAGGGAGCTCTGGAAACACCATATATTTT.

As regards this clonotype: A read error is likely, as this CDR3 ends without the conserved phenylalanine or tryptophan. This sequence joins TRBV24-1 and TRBJ2-1; TRBD2 matches 14 bases. With 3 bases clipped from V and 8 bases from J, the junction kept 5 bases outside the gene matches. This CDR3 comprises 16 residues. CDR1 is KGHDR, CDR2 SFDVKD, per germline. The CDR3 sequence: CATSDKRTSGRYEQFL. DNA for the CDR3: TGTGCCACCAGTGATAAAAGGACTAGCGGGAGGTATGAGCAGTTCTTG.

As for this clonotype: Given a much more abundant clone one base away, this may be a read error. The chain is built from TRBV20-1 and TRBJ2-7; D ambiguous. CDR1 is DFQATT and CDR2 is SNEGSKA in the germline V gene (reference sequence). CDR3 length: 12 amino acids. V lost 5 bases and J 9 bases, leaving 17 bases between the germline ends. CDR3 protein: CSAASDKIAQYF. The CDR3 DNA reads as TGCAGTGCTGCATCTGACAAGATAGCGCAGTACTTC.